One and the same sample provided the 8 T cell receptor beta chains below, sequenced in a study of blood T cell repertoires in COVID-19. The method was immunoSEQ multiplex PCR; TCRdb's version includes in-frame clones alone and lacks a portion of them. This sample yields about 90,000 clones, of which approximately 77% are seen a single time; approximately 9.3% belongs to the top ten. The sample comprised peripheral blood. The receptors shown here come from a woman aged 80 or older with acute or convalescent COVID-19.

The CDR3 nucleotides read TGTGCCAGCAGCTTAGCTCGCAGGTCTGAACTGTTTTTT. This codes for CASSLARRSELFF. The chain couples TRBV7-2 to TRBJ1-4; D gene uncertain. The V and J ends lost 0 bases and 12 bases respectively, with 11 bases between them. CDR1 and CDR2 (germline): SGHTA, FQGNSA. The CDR3 is made up of 13 amino acids.

This clone was seen once. The rearrangement joins TRBV11-3 to TRBJ2-1; unclear D gene. V was pared by 1 base and J by 0 bases, with 7 bases between. The CDR3 totals 15 residues. Germline assignment: CDR1 SGHNT and CDR2 YENEEA. This CDR3 reads CASSLAGSSYNEQFF. CDR3 sequence (DNA): TGTGCCAGCAGCTTAGCCGGGTCCTCCTACAATGAGCAGTTCTTC.

This clone turned up a few times. The V gene is TRBV3-1 (or the pseudogene TRBV3-2), the J gene TRBJ2-7, with 8 bases fitting TRBD2. Per germline, CDR1 LGHDT and CDR2 YNNKEL (reference sequence). The junction had 9 bases not matched to a gene; V was cut back by 0 bases and J by 2 bases. This CDR3 contains 17 residues. The CDR3 loop reads CASSQDRFRGLAYEQYF. The CDR3 DNA is TGTGCCAGCAGCCAAGATCGGTTTAGGGGACTAGCCTACGAGCAGTACTTC.

V gene TRBV18 combines with J gene TRBJ1-6; D remains unclear. V was clipped by 4 bases and J by 0 bases, with 19 bases between them. The CDR3 is 19 residues long. Germline V gene data show CDR1 as KGHSH and CDR2 as LQKENI. CDR3 nucleotide sequence: TGTGCCAGCTCACGGGCGGGTTTCAGTGCCAGCTCCTATAATTCACCCCTCCACTTT. It yields the protein CASSRAGFSASSYNSPLHF.

The rearrangement uses TRBV19 and TRBJ1-1, with 7 bases matching TRBD1. The CDR3 is 14 residues long. Trimming cost V 6 bases and J 0 bases; bases outside gene matches: 4. From germline, CDR1 is LNHDA and CDR2 SQIVND (reference sequence). Written as DNA, the CDR3 is TGTGCCAGTAGCCACAGGGGTTTGAACACTGAAGCTTTCTTT. Translating it yields CASSHRGLNTEAFF.

This clone has just a few counts. The chain employs TRBV7-8 and TRBJ1-2; D ambiguous. Trimming pared 0 bases from V and 4 bases from J, leaving 6 bases between. The germline V gene encodes CDR1 SGHVS and CDR2 FQNEAQ. The CDR3 is made up of 13 amino acids. This CDR3 reads CASSLARFYGYTF. The CDR3 nucleotides are TGTGCCAGCAGCTTAGCACGGTTCTATGGCTACACCTTC.

The chain uses TRBV11-2 and TRBJ1-6; a weak D match, TRBD1 (6 bases). V dropped 8 bases and J dropped 7 bases, with 12 bases sitting between them. Germline V gene lookup returns CDR1 SGHAT and CDR2 FQNNGV. The CDR3 length is 13 residues. CDR3 nucleotides: TGTGCCAGCGGGACACAGGGAAATTCACCCCTCCACTTT. Translating it yields CASGTQGNSPLHF.

The chain is built from TRBV19 and TRBJ2-6; 7 bases line up with TRBD1. Germline V CDR1 and CDR2: LNHDA, SQIVND (reference sequence). Losses at the gene ends were 5 bases for V and 3 bases for J; bases not matched to a gene: 7. This CDR3 is built from 16 residues. The CDR3 DNA reads as TGTGCCAGTAGTCCAAAGGGGGCGGGTGGGGCCAACGTCCTGACTTTC. Its protein is CASSPKGAGGANVLTF.